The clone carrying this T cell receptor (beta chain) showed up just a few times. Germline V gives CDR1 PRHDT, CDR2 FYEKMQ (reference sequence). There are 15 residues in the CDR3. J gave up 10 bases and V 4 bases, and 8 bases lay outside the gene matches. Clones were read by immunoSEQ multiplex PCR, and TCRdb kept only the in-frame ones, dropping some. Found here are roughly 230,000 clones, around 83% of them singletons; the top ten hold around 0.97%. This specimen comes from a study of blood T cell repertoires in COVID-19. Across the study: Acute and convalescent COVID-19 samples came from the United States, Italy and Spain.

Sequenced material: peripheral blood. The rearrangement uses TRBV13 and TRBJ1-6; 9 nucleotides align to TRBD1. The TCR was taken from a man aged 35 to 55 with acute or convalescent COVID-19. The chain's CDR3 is CASSSAGTGLSPLHF. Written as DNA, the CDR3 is TGTGCCAGCAGCTCGGCCGGGACAGGGTTATCACCCCTCCACTTT.